The entry below describes one TCR beta chain. The antigen remains undetermined. The sample is drawn from a study of post-analysis software for immune sequencing data. Study-wide results and caveats: Samples from a shared batch, those prepared together, strongly co-clustered by F measure. Five or six TRBV segments, TRBV5-6, TRBV5-1 and TRBV20-1 among them, were found more frequent in patients than controls.

Trimming shortened V by 6 bases and J by 6 bases, and 17 bases separated the two germline ends. The CDR3 covers 15 residues. Germline CDR1 and CDR2: ENHRY and SYGVKD. Incorporated into the TCR beta cDNA libraries were unique molecular identifiers, which served to reduce PCR and sequencing biases. TCRdb recomputed calls from the PCR reads with MiXCR, one row per CDR3 protein. Here the sample spans about 540,000 distinct CDR3 sequences, 34% being singletons. V usage is TRBV10-3 and J usage is TRBJ2-2; the D gene is possibly TRBD1 (6 bases). The source of this sequence is a girl aged 2 to 17 with multiple sclerosis. The specimen sequenced was blood. CDR3 amino acids: CAIRGAEQGAGELFF. The DNA of the CDR3 is TGTGCCATCAGAGGGGCAGAACAGGGAGCCGGGGAGCTGTTTTTT.